The clone carrying this TCR beta chain was recorded many times. As yet, its antigen is unknown. This entry comes from a study of beta chain bispecific antibodies for T cell cancers. Study-level results: In these mixed samples, most targeted TRBV reads derived from the leukemia cell line.

Either OKT3 anti-CD3 antibody or CD3/CD28 beads expanded T cells from blood mononuclear cells over roughly 3 days. One entry per CDR3 protein results from TCRdb running MiXCR on the 5' RACE reads. Seen here are 20,000 or so distinct CDR3 sequences, approximately 2.4% observed once, and the top ten hold around 30%. The sequence was obtained from a human donor in good health. Some clones in this sample may be carry-over from other donors' samples. Specimen: healthy donor T cells cultured with leukemia cells.

CDR3 DNA: TGTGCCAGCAGTGCGGGGGACAGGACCTATGGCTACACCTTC. Residues: CASSAGDRTYGYTF. The chain uses TRBV6-1 and TRBJ1-2; 8 bases line up with TRBD1. This CDR3 is built from 14 residues. Trimming cost V 4 bases and J 4 bases; bases outside gene matches: 5. Per the germline V gene, CDR1 is MNHNS and CDR2 is SASEGT.